These 21 T cell receptor beta chains were all obtained from the same sample, sequenced in a study of siplizumab effects on memory and regulatory T cells. Libraries were prepared by immunoSEQ multiplex PCR; TCRdb keeps only in-frame clonotypes and omits some of them. The sample lists roughly 100,000 clones, about 90% occurring once. Sequenced: non-Treg CD4+ T cells sorted from blood. These receptors came from a human donor in good health.

This chain links TRBV5-1 with TRBJ2-5; perhaps D is TRBD1 or TRBD2 (7 bases each). This CDR3 comprises 16 residues. With 4 bases removed from V and 5 bases from J, the gap between germline ends came to 21 bases. Germline-derived CDR1 and CDR2 are SGHRS and YFSETQ. CDR3 region: CASSLSGEGAGETQYF. CDR3 DNA sequence: TGCGCCAGCAGCCTCTCCGGGGAGGGGGCCGGCGAGACCCAGTACTTC.

The J gene is TRBJ1-4, the V gene TRBV19, with D unclear. The CDR3 runs 14 residues. V lost 5 bases and J 8 bases, leaving 15 bases between the germline ends. The germline gives CDR1 LNHDA, CDR2 SQIVND (reference sequence). DNA of the CDR3: TGTGCCAGTAGTCCACGGGTCGGGATCGAAAAACTGTTTTTT. It translates to CASSPRVGIEKLFF.

The chain has TRBV5-1 and TRBJ2-2; D unresolved. The CDR3 length is 12 residues. Trimming removed 8 bases from V and 3 bases from J, with 8 bases in between. Germline V gene lookup returns CDR1 SGHRS and CDR2 YFSETQ. The CDR3: CASHMYTGELFF. The CDR3 nucleotides are TGCGCCAGTCACATGTACACCGGGGAGCTGTTTTTT.

The chain couples TRBV2 to TRBJ1-2; weak D call: TRBD1 (6 bases). The germline CDR1 and CDR2 sequences are SNHLY and FYNNEI. The V end was cut by 11 bases, the J end by 6 bases, with 22 bases between. The CDR3 has 14 residues. The chain's CDR3 is CAGKSRGRLNGYTF. As DNA, the CDR3 is TGTGCCGGGAAGTCTCGGGGGCGGTTGAATGGCTACACCTTC.

V and J are TRBV5-5 and TRBJ1-1, with D maybe TRBD1 (6 bases). Looked up from germline, CDR1 is SGHKS and CDR2 is YYEKEE (reference sequence). The V gene lost 4 bases and the J gene lost 0 bases, with 10 bases spanning the gap. CDR3 length: 14 amino acids. CDR3 protein: CASSATGMNTEAFF. The CDR3 coding sequence is TGTGCCAGCAGCGCGACAGGTATGAACACTGAAGCTTTCTTT.

This chain connects TRBV21-1 to TRBJ1-1; TRBD1 is taken as the D call from the table, unchecked against the DNA. TRBV21-1 is a pseudogene segment. This CDR3 comprises 14 residues. The CDR3 region has the DNA TGTGCCAGCAGCAAAAATGACAGTGATGCTGAAGCTTTCTTT. Amino acid sequence: CASSKNDSDAEAFF.

The chain links TRBV5-1 to TRBJ1-3; 12 bases are shared with TRBD1. The V gene's germline CDR1 is SGHRS and CDR2 YFSETQ. The V and J ends lost 4 bases and 4 bases, in that order; junction bases with no gene match: 6. CDR3 size: 16 residues. CDR3 residues: CASSEGQGALGNTIYF. As DNA, the CDR3 is TGCGCCAGCAGCGAGGGACAGGGGGCTTTGGGAAACACCATATATTTT.

This rearrangement joins TRBV2 to TRBJ1-1, with 7 positions matching TRBD1. With V trimmed by 3 bases and J by 5 bases, 9 bases remained unmatched. CDR1 and CDR2 (germline): SNHLY, FYNNEI. This CDR3 comprises 15 residues. CDR3 nucleotides: TGTGCCAGCAGTGACTCTGGGACAGTTGGAACTGAAGCTTTCTTT. It is translated as CASSDSGTVGTEAFF.

The V call is TRBV13, the J call TRBJ1-3; weak D call: TRBD1 (6 bases). Trimming cost V 2 bases and J 2 bases, with 7 bases left between them. From germline, CDR1 is PRHDT and CDR2 FYEKMQ (reference sequence). The length of the CDR3 is 14 residues. This CDR3 reads CASSLQGPGNTIYF. As DNA, the CDR3 is TGTGCCAGCAGCTTACAGGGGCCTGGAAACACCATATATTTT.

The chain carries TRBV7-9 and TRBJ2-7; tentative D call: TRBD2 (5 bases). This CDR3 is 14 amino acids long. Germline V CDR1 and CDR2: SEHNR, FQNEAQ (reference sequence). With 0 bases removed from V and 4 bases from J, the gap between germline ends came to 10 bases. DNA for the CDR3: TGTGCCAGCAGCTTAGCGGGGAGTTCTTACGAGCAGTACTTC. Translated: CASSLAGSSYEQYF.

This clone has a single count. The chain uses TRBV9 and TRBJ1-4, with 7 bases fitting TRBD1. With V trimmed by 4 bases and J by 4 bases, 7 bases remained unmatched. The CDR3 runs 15 residues. CDR1 and CDR2 (germline): SGDLS, YYNGEE. The CDR3 sequence is CASSPRQGINEKLFF. In DNA, the CDR3 is TGTGCCAGCAGCCCCCGACAGGGCATTAATGAAAAACTGTTTTTT.

Note on this clone: Within the sample, other DNA sequences also encode this same CDR3. The V gene is TRBV7-9, the J gene TRBJ1-1; 7 bases are shared with TRBD1. V gave up 5 bases and J gave up 1 base; unmatched junction bases: 1. Germline V gene sequence: CDR1 SEHNR, CDR2 FQNEAQ (reference sequence). This CDR3 contains 13 residues. CDR3 in amino acids: CASSRTGNTEAFF. The CDR3 nucleotides are TGTGCCAGCAGCCGGACAGGGAACACTGAAGCTTTCTTT. The full variable domain, rest sourced from reference TRBV7-9 and TRBJ1-1, is DTGVSQNPRHKITKRGQNVTFRCDPISEHNRLYWYRQTLGQGPEFLTYFQNEAQLEKSRLLSDRFSAERPKGSFSTLEIQRTEQGDSAMYLCASSRTGNTEAFFGQGTRLTVV.

V and J are TRBV2 and TRBJ2-5, with D unresolved. Germline V gene lookup returns CDR1 SNHLY and CDR2 FYNNEI. The CDR3 spans 13 residues. V lost 8 bases to trimming and J lost 2 bases, with 12 bases between them. CDR3 sequence: CASERSEQETQYF. In DNA, the CDR3 is TGTGCCAGCGAGAGGTCGGAACAAGAGACCCAGTACTTC.

This clone was detected only once. V usage is TRBV5-8 and J usage is TRBJ1-3; D unclear. V lost 5 bases, J lost 7 bases, and 13 bases lay in between. Per germline, CDR1 SGHTS and CDR2 YDEGEE. This CDR3 has 13 residues. CDR3 amino acids: CASRLVPGNTIYF. As DNA, the CDR3 is TGTGCCAGCAGACTCGTCCCGGGGAACACCATATATTTT.

This clone has just one count. The chain carries TRBV28 and TRBJ2-7, with 10 bases matching TRBD2. V was pared by 6 bases and J by 2 bases, with 16 bases of the junction left unmatched. Germline V gene lookup returns CDR1 MDHEN and CDR2 SYDVKM. The CDR3 extends over 18 amino acids. The CDR3 loop reads CASSPPGRPSGRAYEQYF. The CDR3 DNA reads as TGTGCCAGCAGCCCCCCCGGACGGCCCAGCGGGAGGGCCTACGAGCAGTACTTC.

The chain employs TRBV30 and TRBJ1-1; no firm D call. The CDR3 is made up of 12 amino acids. Trimming left V 2 bases short and J 2 bases short, with 6 bases between. Germline V gives CDR1 GTSNPN, CDR2 SVGIG (reference sequence). CDR3 bases: TGTGCCTGGAGTCAGACAAACACTGAAGCTTTCTTT. It encodes CAWSQTNTEAFF.

CDR3: CASSLGTGGSGETQYF. The CDR3 DNA is TGTGCCAGCAGCTTAGGGACAGGGGGATCAGGAGAGACCCAGTACTTC. J is TRBJ2-5 and V is TRBV7-9; TRBD1 matches 10 bases. Germline V gene lookup returns CDR1 SEHNR and CDR2 FQNEAQ (reference sequence). J lost 4 bases, V lost 1 base, and 6 bases had no gene match. This CDR3 has 16 amino acids.

This clone was recorded once. The V gene is TRBV28, the J gene TRBJ2-7; TRBD1 matches 7 bases. CDR1 MDHEN and CDR2 SYDVKM come from the germline V gene. Germline trimming cut 5 bases from V and 2 bases from J; bases unmatched to any gene: 12. The CDR3 is made up of 16 amino acids. The CDR3 DNA sequence: TGTGCCAGCAGTAAGGGTCCAGGGGGAACAACCTACGAGCAGTACTTC. Protein: CASSKGPGGTTYEQYF. Full variable domain (missing parts from reference TRBV28 and TRBJ2-7): DVKVTQSSRYLVKRTGEKVFLECVQDMDHENMFWYRQDPGLGLRLIYFSYDVKMKEKGDIPEGYSVSREKKERFSLILESASTNQTSMYLCASSKGPGGTTYEQYFGPGTRLTVT.

The chain recombines TRBV30 with TRBJ1-2; 7 positions match TRBD1. The CDR3 has 14 residues. Trimming took 2 bases from V and 0 from J; bases not matched to a gene: 3. Germline-derived CDR1 and CDR2 are GTSNPN and SVGIG (reference sequence). In DNA, the CDR3 is TGTGCCTGGAGTTCCACAGGGGCTAACTATGGCTACACCTTC. Encoded protein: CAWSSTGANYGYTF.

The rearrangement joins TRBV27 to TRBJ2-5; D uncertain. V shed 4 bases and J shed 5 bases, with 17 bases lying between them. The CDR3 runs 15 residues. Germline V CDR1 and CDR2: MNHEY, SMNVEV (reference sequence). The CDR3 loop reads CASSSFFGGAETQYF. For the CDR3, the DNA is TGTGCCAGCAGTTCGTTCTTTGGCGGAGCGGAGACCCAGTACTTC.

The chain links TRBV29-1 to TRBJ1-4; 7 bases line up with TRBD1. Germline CDR1 and CDR2: SQVTM and ANQGSEA. The CDR3 spans 17 residues. J was trimmed by 0 bases and V by 7 bases; bases with no gene match: 14. The CDR3 region has the DNA TGCAGCGCCGCCGGGACAGAAACCTATGCAACTAATGAAAAACTGTTTTTT. Amino acids: CSAAGTETYATNEKLFF.